These T cell receptor beta chains were read from a single sample in a study of cytomegalovirus exposure and HLA in healthy donors. Assay used: immunoSEQ multiplex PCR; TCRdb lists only in-frame clones, some missing. The data contain some 240,000 clones, roughly 86% of them singletons. Sequences were obtained from PBMCs. The receptors originated from a woman between 25 and 40 years old in good health and CMV-seropositive. The CDR3 runs from the conserved cysteine through the conserved F or W. Fields, in order: V gene, J gene, D gene, CDR3 protein, CDR3 DNA. A D gene is named only where the DNA matches it firmly.

v_gene: TRBV7-3; j_gene: TRBJ2-7; d_gene: NA; CDR3aa: CASSLTRRDRAYEQYF; CDR3nt: TGTGCCAGCAGCTTAACGCGGCGGGACAGAGCCTACGAGCAGTACTTC
v_gene: TRBV19; j_gene: TRBJ2-1; d_gene: NA; CDR3aa: CASSISPQGGEQFF; CDR3nt: TGTGCCAGTAGTATATCACCTCAGGGCGGTGAGCAGTTCTTC
v_gene: TRBV5-4; j_gene: TRBJ2-5; d_gene: TRBD1; CDR3aa: CASSFVGGKETQYF; CDR3nt: TGTGCCAGCAGCTTTGTAGGGGGCAAGGAGACCCAGTACTTC
v_gene: TRBV28; j_gene: TRBJ1-5; d_gene: NA; CDR3aa: CASSRPGVRQPQHF; CDR3nt: TGTGCCAGCAGCCGCCCAGGGGTGAGGCAGCCCCAGCATTTT
v_gene: TRBV15; j_gene: TRBJ2-4; d_gene: TRBD2; CDR3aa: CATSLTSMNIQYF; CDR3nt: TGTGCCACCTCACTGACTAGCATGAACATTCAGTACTTC
v_gene: TRBV10-2; j_gene: TRBJ1-5; d_gene: NA; CDR3aa: CASRDAGGRGGNQPQHF; CDR3nt: TGCGCCAGCAGGGACGCGGGGGGCCGGGGCGGCAATCAGCCCCAGCATTTT
v_gene: TRBV6-1; j_gene: TRBJ1-2; d_gene: NA; CDR3aa: CASSEIRTASYGYTF; CDR3nt: TGTGCCAGCAGTGAAATAAGGACAGCCTCCTATGGCTACACCTTC
v_gene: TRBV2; j_gene: TRBJ1-5; d_gene: NA; CDR3aa: CASSDRHTNQPQHF; CDR3nt: TGTGCCAGCAGTGACCGTCACACCAATCAGCCCCAGCATTTT
v_gene: TRBV27; j_gene: TRBJ2-7; d_gene: TRBD1; CDR3aa: CARMGFRWARGKSYEQYF; CDR3nt: TGTGCCAGAATGGGGTTCCGTTGGGCCAGGGGGAAGTCCTACGAGCAGTACTTC
v_gene: TRBV29-1; j_gene: TRBJ2-6; d_gene: TRBD1; CDR3aa: CSVRQGASSGANVLTF; CDR3nt: TGCAGCGTGCGACAGGGGGCTTCCTCTGGGGCCAACGTCCTGACTTTC
v_gene: TRBV11-2; j_gene: TRBJ2-7; d_gene: TRBD1; CDR3aa: CASSVPGQGFHEQYF; CDR3nt: TGTGCCAGCAGCGTCCCGGGACAGGGCTTCCACGAGCAGTACTTC